The rows below give T cell receptor beta chains drawn from one sample of a study of beta chain features in type 1 diabetes. The protocol was immunoSEQ multiplex PCR, while the TCRdb copy is restricted to in-frame clones and leaves out a portion. The table lists 900,000 or so clones, 17% of them singletons. Sequenced: naive CD4+ T cells from blood. The receptors derive from a woman aged 18-29 years in good health. CDR3s include the opening cysteine and the closing phenylalanine or tryptophan. D genes are given only for firm matches. Not all rows give a size; the values are once, few, many and, for expanded clones, a class.

V gene	clone size	J gene	D gene	CDR3 DNA	CDR3 protein
TRBV5-8	NA	TRBJ2-7	NA	TGTGCCAGCAGCTTGGGAGTAGGGTTCTACGAGCAGTACTTC	CASSLGVGFYEQYF
TRBV7-2	NA	TRBJ2-7	NA	TGTGCCAGCAGCTTAGTTCCCCAGAAACAGTACTTC	CASSLVPQKQYF
TRBV7-9	few	TRBJ2-2	NA	TGTGCCAGCAGCCCCCTCAACCCCGCCGGGGAGCTGTTTTTT	CASSPLNPAGELFF
TRBV2	NA	TRBJ2-1	TRBD1	TGTGCCAGCTCGGTGGACAGGGGGTATGACAATGAGCAGTTCTTC	CASSVDRGYDNEQFF
TRBV4-1	NA	TRBJ2-3	NA	TGCGCCAGCAGCCAAGATTTCGCGGTACAGAATACGCAGTATTTT	CASSQDFAVQNTQYF
TRBV19	few	TRBJ2-7	TRBD2	TGTGCCAGTAGTATCTACCTCCAAGGACTAGCGCGGCAGTACTTC	CASSIYLQGLARQYF
TRBV19	NA	TRBJ2-2	NA	TGTGCCAGTAGTGTTATCGGCACCGGGGAGCTGTTTTTT	CASSVIGTGELFF
TRBV7-2	few	TRBJ2-3	NA	TGTGCCAGCAGTTCCAGGGGGGTAGCGGGAAGAGATACGCAGTATTTT	CASSSRGVAGRDTQYF
TRBV28	NA	TRBJ2-7	TRBD1	TGTGCCAGCAGAACGGGACAGGGCTCCTACGAGCAGTACTTC	CASRTGQGSYEQYF
TRBV5-4	NA	TRBJ2-6	NA	TGTGCCAGCAGCCCCCCAGGGAACTCTGGGGCCAACGTCCTGACTTTC	CASSPPGNSGANVLTF
TRBV20-1	NA	TRBJ2-7	NA	TGCAGTGCTAGCCCCCAAGAGGAGCAGTACTTC	CSASPQEEQYF
TRBV25-1	few	TRBJ1-4	NA	TGTGCCAGCAGTGAGTCGGTCAGGTATAATGAAAAACTGTTTTTT	CASSESVRYNEKLFF
TRBV5-8	NA	TRBJ2-1	NA	TGTGCCAGCAGCCCCGCGGGGCAGACCTACAATGAGCAGTTCTTC	CASSPAGQTYNEQFF
TRBV11-3	few	TRBJ2-1	NA	TGTGCCAGCAGCACAGAGTACAATGAGCAGTTCTTC	CASSTEYNEQFF
TRBV18	NA	TRBJ2-5	NA	TGTGCCAGCTCACGAGCCTCACTCCAAGAGACCCAGTACTTC	CASSRASLQETQYF
TRBV5-1	NA	TRBJ1-4	TRBD1	TGCGCCAGCAGCTCACAGGGGGCCCGAAATGAAAAACTGTTTTTT	CASSSQGARNEKLFF
TRBV19	few	TRBJ2-7	TRBD2	TGTGCCAGTAGTCCTCGCGGGACTACCCGGACCTACGAGCAGTACTTC	CASSPRGTTRTYEQYF
TRBV18	NA	TRBJ1-2	NA	TGTGCCAGCTCAATGGGGATAGGCAAAAACTATGGCTACACCTTC	CASSMGIGKNYGYTF
TRBV29-1	NA	TRBJ2-1	NA	TGCAGCGTTGGAGGGAATGAGCAGTTCTTC	CSVGGNEQFF
TRBV7-9	few	TRBJ2-7	TRBD1	TGTGCCAGCAGCTTATTTAGGGGGACAGGGACCCGTACCCCGCACGAGCAGTACTTC	CASSLFRGTGTRTPHEQYF
TRBV6-5	few	TRBJ1-2	NA	TGTGCCAGCAGTTCCCACTTTAACTATGGCTACACCTTC	CASSSHFNYGYTF
TRBV7-6	few	TRBJ1-5	NA	TGTGCCAGCAGCTTAGCTCAGGGCGCTCAGCCCCAGCATTTT	CASSLAQGAQPQHF
TRBV6-5	few	TRBJ1-2	NA	TGTGCCAGCAGTTTCACGGACGGGTTTGGCTACACCTTC	CASSFTDGFGYTF
TRBV6-6	NA	TRBJ2-3	TRBD2	TGTGCCAGCAGCCGCCGAGAAGCGGGAGGGCAGGATACGCAGTATTTT	CASSRREAGGQDTQYF
TRBV5-4	NA	TRBJ2-2	NA	TGTGCCAGCAGCTTGCCGGGGCATACCGGGGAGCTGTTTTTT	CASSLPGHTGELFF
TRBV4-3	few	TRBJ1-2	NA	TGCGCCAGCAGCCAAGATACGGGGGCCTATGGCTACACCTTC	CASSQDTGAYGYTF
TRBV19	few	TRBJ2-3	NA	TGTGCCAGTAGACTAAAAGTTGTTACGCAGTATTTT	CASRLKVVTQYF
TRBV28	few	TRBJ2-1	TRBD2	TGTGCCAGCAGGCCGGGACTAGCGGGAGTGAGGGGGCAGTTCTTC	CASRPGLAGVRGQFF
TRBV7-8	few	TRBJ2-1	TRBD2	TGTGCCAGCAGCCCTTCCTCCGCGCCGGGACTAGGCTACAATGAGCAGTTCTTC	CASSPSSAPGLGYNEQFF
TRBV2	few	TRBJ2-7	TRBD2	TGTGCCAGCAGTTTCCTAGCGGCCAGCTCCTACGAGCAGTACTTC	CASSFLAASSYEQYF
TRBV6-5	NA	TRBJ2-2	NA	TGTGCCAGCAGTTACCTACAGGGATCCGGGGAGCTGTTTTTT	CASSYLQGSGELFF
TRBV10-3	NA	TRBJ2-1	TRBD2	TGTGCCATCAAGTCTAGCGGGAGCGATGAGCAGTTCTTC	CAIKSSGSDEQFF
TRBV7-9	NA	TRBJ2-2	NA	TGTGCCAGCAGCTTAGCCCGGGGGCGCGCCACCGGGGAGCTGTTTTTT	CASSLARGRATGELFF
TRBV15	NA	TRBJ2-2	NA	TGTGCCACCAGCAGAGATGTGAACACCGGGGAGCTGTTTTTT	CATSRDVNTGELFF
TRBV10-3	few	TRBJ2-5	NA	TGTGCCACTTCCGGGGAACGGGTTAAAAAGTACCAAGAGACCCAGTACTTC	CATSGERVKKYQETQYF
TRBV7-9	few	TRBJ2-7	TRBD2	TGTGCCAGCAGCTTACACATACTAGCGGGAGAGGAGCAGTACTTC	CASSLHILAGEEQYF
TRBV25-1	NA	TRBJ1-2	NA	TGTGCCAGCAGTGACCATGACTGGAGCGGCTACACCTTC	CASSDHDWSGYTF
TRBV7-3	few	TRBJ2-1	NA	TGTGCCAGCAGCTTAAAGGCCGACAGTAATTTCTACAATGAGCAGTTCTTC	CASSLKADSNFYNEQFF
TRBV28	few	TRBJ2-7	NA	TGTGCCAGCAGTTCTTTCTCGTTCCCGGACCCGTTTATGAAGCAGTACTTC	CASSSFSFPDPFMKQYF
TRBV5-4	NA	TRBJ1-1	NA	TGTGCCAGCAGCTTAAGCCCCGGTGGGACTTCAATCATCCGGGCTTTCTTT	CASSLSPGGTSIIRAFF